This paragraph reports one T cell receptor beta chain. Authors' methods: Cell counts per sample came from amplifying reference gene primers. Only in-frame clones appear in the TCRdb table, and some are missing; sequencing was by immunoSEQ multiplex PCR. V and J calls and clone size follow that table, whereas D and trimming were derived from the DNA. Of 250,000 to 350,000 clones listed, around nine tenths were seen once; the top ten hold under 15%. The length of the CDR3 is 15 residues. The ends were cut back, 7 bases at V and 0 bases at J, with 15 bases in the middle. Germline values: CDR1 LNHDA, CDR2 SQIVND (reference sequence). The data are from a study of blood T cell repertoires in COVID-19. Whole-study context: Samples taken during acute and convalescent COVID-19 were collected in the United States, Italy and Spain. From T cells, B-cell-depleted T cells, or PBMCs came the material, which was cDNA or gDNA.

Sequencing was done on a sample of peripheral blood. The origin of this receptor is an older woman with acute or convalescent COVID-19. The rearrangement joins TRBV19 to TRBJ1-1; D is perhaps TRBD1 (6 bases). CDR3 protein: CASTHPGVMNTEAFF. Written as DNA, the CDR3 is TGTGCCAGTACCCACCCAGGGGTCATGAACACTGAAGCTTTCTTT.